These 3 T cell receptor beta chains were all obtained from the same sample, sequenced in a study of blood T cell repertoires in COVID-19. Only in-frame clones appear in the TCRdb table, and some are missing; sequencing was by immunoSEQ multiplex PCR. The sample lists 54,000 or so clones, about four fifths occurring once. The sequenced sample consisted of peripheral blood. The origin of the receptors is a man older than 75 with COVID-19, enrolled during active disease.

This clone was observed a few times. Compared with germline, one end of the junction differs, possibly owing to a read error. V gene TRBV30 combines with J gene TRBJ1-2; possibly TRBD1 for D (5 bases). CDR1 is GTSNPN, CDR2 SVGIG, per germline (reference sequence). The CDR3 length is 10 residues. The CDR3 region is CAWSKRTQAF. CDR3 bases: TGTGCCTGGAGTAAAAGGACACAAGCCTTC.

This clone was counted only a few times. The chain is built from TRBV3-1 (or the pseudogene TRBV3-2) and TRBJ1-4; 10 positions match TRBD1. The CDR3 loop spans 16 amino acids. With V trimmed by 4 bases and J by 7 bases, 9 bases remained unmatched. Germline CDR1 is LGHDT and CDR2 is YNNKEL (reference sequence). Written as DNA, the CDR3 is TGTGCCAGCAGCCTTACTAGGGGACAGGGGTTTGAAAAACTGTTTTTT. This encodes CASSLTRGQGFEKLFF.

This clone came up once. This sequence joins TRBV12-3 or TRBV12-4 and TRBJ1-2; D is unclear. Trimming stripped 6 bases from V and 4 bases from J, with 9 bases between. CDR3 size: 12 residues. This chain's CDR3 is CASSSVVYGYTF. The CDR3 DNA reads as TGTGCCAGCAGCAGCGTAGTCTATGGCTACACCTTC.